The 23 T cell receptor beta chains listed next were all sequenced from one sample in a study of cytomegalovirus exposure and HLA in healthy donors. In the PCR, 60 Vbeta and 13 Jbeta primers were used. Profiling relied on immunoSEQ multiplex PCR, and the TCRdb table lists in-frame clones only, not all of them. The sample has roughly 120,000 clones, about 80% seen once. The sequenced sample was PBMCs. The origin of the receptors is a man between 18 and 29 years old in good health and CMV-seronegative.

V is TRBV6-5 and J is TRBJ2-1; the match to TRBD2 covers 9 bases. Germline lookup yields CDR1 MNHEY and CDR2 SVGAGI. With 4 bases clipped from V and 2 bases from J, the junction kept 6 bases outside the gene matches. The CDR3 contains 16 residues. The CDR3, as DNA: TGTGCCAGCAGTTCATTGACTAGCGGAACCTACAATGAGCAGTTCTTC. Its protein is CASSSLTSGTYNEQFF.

This clone was seen just once. DNA for the CDR3: TGCGCCAGCAGCTTGCGTGAGGCTAGCGGGAGGAACACCGGGGAGCTGTTTTTT. Its protein is CASSLREASGRNTGELFF. The chain uses TRBV5-1 and TRBJ2-2; 10 bases are a match to TRBD2. The length of the CDR3 is 18 residues. In germline, CDR1 is SGHRS, CDR2 YFSETQ. The V gene end was trimmed by 1 base and the J gene end by 1 base; junction bases not matched to a gene: 7.

The rearrangement links TRBV7-9 to TRBJ2-1, with TRBD2 matching 9 bases. Trimming took 5 bases from V and 8 from J; bases not matched to a gene: 19. The germline gives CDR1 SEHNR, CDR2 FQNEAQ (reference sequence). The CDR3 contains 18 residues. In nucleotides, the CDR3 is TGTGCCAGCAGCCAAGGGACTGCGGGAGGGCCAAAACTGGATGAGCAGTTCTTC. It is translated as CASSQGTAGGPKLDEQFF. Together with reference TRBV7-9 and TRBJ2-1, the CDR3 gives the full variable domain: DTGVSQNPRHKITKRGQNVTFRCDPISEHNRLYWYRQTLGQGPEFLTYFQNEAQLEKSRLLSDRFSAERPKGSFSTLEIQRTEQGDSAMYLCASSQGTAGGPKLDEQFFGPGTRLTVL.

This clone was seen more than once but under ten times. This chain links TRBV4-1 with TRBJ1-5; D unresolved. V shed 0 bases and J shed 0 bases, with 3 bases lying between them. The length of the CDR3 is 14 residues. From germline, CDR1 is MGHRA and CDR2 YSYEKL. This CDR3 reads CASSQDHSNQPQHF. CDR3 sequence (DNA): TGCGCCAGCAGCCAAGATCATAGCAATCAGCCCCAGCATTTT.

The J gene is TRBJ1-5, the V gene TRBV10-3; 9 positions agree with TRBD1. From germline, CDR1 is ENHRY and CDR2 SYGVKD. The CDR3 covers 15 residues. V dropped 6 bases and J dropped 6; count of bases not matched to a gene: 9. This CDR3 reads CAISPGTGSRQPQHF. The CDR3 nucleotides read TGTGCCATCAGCCCTGGGACAGGGAGTCGTCAGCCCCAGCATTTT.

This clone was counted only a few times. This chain joins TRBV9 and TRBJ2-2; possibly TRBD1 for D (6 bases). This CDR3 contains 15 residues. Germline assignment: CDR1 SGDLS and CDR2 YYNGEE. V was cut by 2 bases and J by 6 bases, with 14 bases left in between. CDR3 amino acids: CASSVGRTVAGELFF. In DNA form, the CDR3 reads TGTGCCAGCAGCGTCGGCAGGACAGTCGCCGGGGAGCTGTTTTTT.

The V and J genes are TRBV5-4 and TRBJ1-2, with TRBD1 matching over 9 bases. From germline, CDR1 is SGHNT and CDR2 YYREEE (reference sequence). V lost 2 bases and J lost 4; bases outside the gene matches: 12. The CDR3 has 17 amino acids. The DNA of the CDR3 is TGTGCCAGCAGCTTTGGACAGGGGTCCCATCTAGGCTATGGCTACACCTTC. Translating it yields CASSFGQGSHLGYGYTF.

The chain carries TRBV19 and TRBJ2-2, with D perhaps TRBD2 (6 bases). V lost 6 bases to trimming and J lost 2 bases, with 10 bases between them. CDR1 is LNHDA and CDR2 is SQIVND in the germline V gene (reference sequence). The CDR3 loop spans 14 amino acids. CDR3 in DNA: TGTGCCAGTAGCTGGGACTTAAACACCGGGGAGCTGTTTTTT. Protein product: CASSWDLNTGELFF.

The chain carries TRBV6-4 and TRBJ2-2; 10 nucleotides line up with TRBD2. The CDR3 has 20 amino acids. The germline V gene has CDR1 MRHNA and CDR2 SNTAGT. J was trimmed by 5 bases and V by 0 bases; bases with no gene match: 15. CDR3 in DNA: TGTGCCAGCAGTGACTCGATGTCTAGCGGGAGCCCCCGAAAAACCGGGGAGCTGTTTTTT. It specifies CASSDSMSSGSPRKTGELFF.

The chain recombines TRBV4-2 with TRBJ2-3; 7 nucleotides align to TRBD1. The CDR3 consists of 16 residues. V gave up 1 base and J gave up 3 bases; unmatched junction bases: 7. Germline V lookup: CDR1 LGHNA, CDR2 YNFKEQ. The CDR3 protein is CASSQGTGQITDTQYF. The CDR3 DNA follows: TGTGCCAGCAGCCAAGGGACGGGACAGATAACAGATACGCAGTATTTT.

This clone was seen a single time. The chain carries TRBV11-2 and TRBJ2-3; tentatively, D is TRBD2 (6 bases). The germline V gene encodes CDR1 SGHAT and CDR2 FQNNGV. The CDR3 is 14 amino acids. V lost 4 bases, J lost 7 bases, and 15 bases lay in between. CDR3 DNA: TGTGCCAGCAGCTCTAGACTAGAACCTTATACGCAGTATTTT. Residues: CASSSRLEPYTQYF. Full variable domain (remainder filled in from reference TRBV11-2 and TRBJ2-3): EAGVAQSPRYKIIEKRQSVAFWCNPISGHATLYWYQQILGQGPKLLIQFQNNGVVDDSQLPKDRFSAERLKGVDSTLKIQPAKLEDSAVYLCASSSRLEPYTQYFGPGTRLTVL.

The J gene is TRBJ1-2, the V gene TRBV4-1; D may be TRBD1 (5 bases). The CDR3 loop spans 14 amino acids. Trimming removed 4 bases from V and 7 bases from J, with 16 bases in between. Germline-derived CDR1 and CDR2 are MGHRA and YSYEKL. CDR3 sequence (DNA): TGCGCCAGCAGCCCAGAATCAGGGTTGCGTGGCTACACCTTC. This translates into CASSPESGLRGYTF.

This chain uses TRBV23-1 with TRBJ2-4, with 9 bases lining up with TRBD1. TRBV23-1 belongs to the ORF category, with a function that is uncertain. This CDR3 is 21 amino acids long. J was trimmed by 1 base and V by 2 bases; bases with no gene match: 18. The CDR3 DNA reads as TGCGCCAGCAGTCAAAACCCGCGACAGGGGGAGGAATGCATCGCCAAAAACATTCAGTACTTC. As protein: CASSQNPRQGEECIAKNIQYF.

This clone was seen only once. The chain links TRBV7-6 to TRBJ1-3; D is possibly TRBD1 (6 bases). CDR3 size: 16 residues. The germline CDR1 and CDR2 sequences are SGHVS and FNYEAQ. The V and J ends lost 5 bases and 9 bases respectively, with 23 bases between them. The CDR3, as DNA: TGTGCCAGCAGCCCGAGAGGACAGACACCCACGGGCACCATATATTTT. Its protein product is CASSPRGQTPTGTIYF.

V usage is TRBV9 and J usage is TRBJ2-1; no reliable D call. The CDR3 sequence is 15 residues long. The germline V and J ends were trimmed by 0 bases and 1 base, with 8 bases remaining between them. The V gene's germline CDR1 is SGDLS and CDR2 YYNGEE. In DNA, the CDR3 is TGTGCCAGCAGCGTAGTTCCCTTTTCCTACAATGAGCAGTTCTTC. It specifies CASSVVPFSYNEQFF.

The chain recombines TRBV4-2 with TRBJ2-2; 12 bases match TRBD2. The germline gives CDR1 LGHNA, CDR2 YNFKEQ. V shed 1 base, J shed 2 bases, and the junction held 5 bases outside the gene matches. This CDR3 comprises 18 residues. The DNA of the CDR3 is TGTGCCAGCAGCCAAGTGGGGACTAGCGGGCATAACACCGGGGAGCTGTTTTTT. Residues: CASSQVGTSGHNTGELFF.

The chain recombines TRBV19 with TRBJ1-5; D ambiguous. This CDR3 spans 16 amino acids. Germline V gene lookup returns CDR1 LNHDA and CDR2 SQIVND (reference sequence). Trimming took 8 bases from V and 0 from J, leaving 17 bases between them. The CDR3 sequence is CASCYRASYSNQPQHF. For the CDR3, the DNA is TGTGCCAGTTGTTATAGAGCCTCGTATAGCAATCAGCCCCAGCATTTT.

DNA of the CDR3: TGTGCCAGCAGCCAGAGGGACAGGGGACCGGGAAAACTGTTTTTT. This translates into CASSQRDRGPGKLFF. The chain is built from TRBV7-9 and TRBJ1-4; TRBD1 matches 10 bases. Trimming at V came to 5 bases and at J to 10 bases, leaving 10 bases not matched to a gene. The CDR3 spans 15 residues. The germline V gene encodes CDR1 SEHNR and CDR2 FQNEAQ (reference sequence).

This clone was seen once. CDR3 residues: CAGKAQGGEAFF. CDR3 in DNA: TGTGCCGGCAAGGCTCAGGGGGGTGAAGCTTTCTTT. This sequence joins TRBV2 and TRBJ1-1, with TRBD1 identical over 7 bases. V was pared by 11 bases and J by 7 bases, with 10 bases of the junction left unmatched. CDR3 length equals 12 residues. The germline CDR1 and CDR2 sequences are SNHLY and FYNNEI.

This chain links TRBV10-1 with TRBJ1-1, with D possibly being TRBD1 (5 bases). CDR1 and CDR2 from the germline V gene are WNHNN and SYGVQD (reference sequence). The CDR3 has 13 amino acids. The CDR3 is CAGEAPGNTEAFF. In DNA, the CDR3 is TGCGCAGGGGAGGCCCCGGGGAACACTGAAGCTTTCTTT.

The table lists this clone with a few counts. The chain carries TRBV7-2 and TRBJ1-4, with 8 bases identical to TRBD1. V shed 4 bases, J shed 10 bases, and the junction held 5 bases outside the gene matches. The CDR3 runs to 13 residues. Germline values: CDR1 SGHTA, CDR2 FQGNSA. CDR3 sequence: CASSSDRGGKLFF. CDR3 sequence (DNA): TGTGCCAGCAGCTCCGACAGGGGAGGAAAACTGTTTTTT.

The DNA for the CDR3 is TGTGCCAGCAGCGCACCGGGGACAGAGGCCTACGAGCAGTACTTC. Protein sequence: CASSAPGTEAYEQYF. The genes are TRBV4-2 and TRBJ2-7; 7 bases agree with TRBD1. CDR3 length: 15 amino acids. From germline, CDR1 is LGHNA and CDR2 YNFKEQ. V was pared by 5 bases and J by 2 bases, with 9 bases of the junction left unmatched.

CDR3 residues: CASSRDRERGYGYTF. DNA for the CDR3: TGTGCCAGCAGCCGGGACAGGGAACGTGGCTATGGCTACACCTTC. This chain links TRBV28 with TRBJ1-2, with 9 bases matching TRBD1. With V trimmed by 6 bases and J by 4 bases, 9 bases remained unmatched. This CDR3 region has 15 residues. The germline V gene has CDR1 MDHEN and CDR2 SYDVKM.